The TCR beta chain under discussion was sequenced for a study of CD8 T cells in ankylosing spondylitis. Study observations and caveats: The clones that were linked to disease were reported to be significantly enriched in matched synovial fluid samples from ankylosing spondylitis patients. A TCR beta motif of under ten highly homologous variants seemed to mark ankylosing spondylitis blood. Past research had described some motif variants in reactive arthritis synovial fluid and blood. Disease-linked clones were found to be CD8+ and relatively rare in peripheral blood.

Using its own MiXCR run on the 5' RACE reads, TCRdb lists one record per CDR3 protein. The data show roughly 230,000 distinct CDR3 sequences, with over 9.5% seen just once and about 2.8% held by the top ten. V lost 8 bases and J 1 base, leaving 14 bases between the germline ends. The length of the CDR3 is 13 residues. Germline loops: CDR1 SQVTM, CDR2 ANQGSEA. Comment on this clonotype: Its antigen is still unknown.

This chain joins TRBV29-1 and TRBJ2-5; D uncertain. The receptor was derived from a male donor with ankylosing spondylitis or in good health (not recorded which). Sequences were obtained from blood, either unsorted or a sorted T cell fraction (not recorded which). CDR3 loop: CSLNDGLQETQYF. For the CDR3, the DNA is TGCAGCCTGAATGACGGCCTCCAAGAGACCCAGTACTTC. Full variable domain (remainder filled in from reference TRBV29-1 and TRBJ2-5): SAVISQKPSRDICQRGTSLTIQCQVDSQVTMMFWYRQQPGQSLTLIATANQGSEATYESGFVIDKFPISRPNLTFSTLTVSNMSPEDSSIYLCSLNDGLQETQYFGPGTRLLVL.